These 31 T cell receptor beta chains were sequenced from one sample in a study of blood T cell repertoires in COVID-19. Here immunoSEQ multiplex PCR was the method, and the copy in TCRdb shows in-frame clones only, minus some. The sample includes 200,000 to 250,000 clones, 86% of them seen just once. The material sequenced was peripheral blood. Source of these receptors: a man younger than 45 who had recovered from COVID-19.

The chain combines TRBV3-1 (or the pseudogene TRBV3-2) with TRBJ2-5, with 8 bases identical to TRBD2. Germline assignment: CDR1 LGHDT and CDR2 YNNKEL (reference sequence). The CDR3 contains 16 residues. J gave up 4 bases and V 1 base, and 8 bases lay outside the gene matches. CDR3 nucleotide sequence: TGTGCCAGCAGCCAAGCCCCGGGACTAGGGGGAGAGACCCAGTACTTC. Its protein product is CASSQAPGLGGETQYF.

This clone showed up just a few times. The chain couples TRBV15 to TRBJ2-7, with 8 bases identical to TRBD1. Germline CDR1 reads LNHNV; CDR2 reads YYDKDF (reference sequence). Losses at the gene ends were 7 bases for V and 0 bases for J; bases not matched to a gene: 11. CDR3 length: 16 residues. The CDR3 nucleotides are TGTGCCACCACCCTAAGGACAGGGCCAAGCTCCTACGAGCAGTACTTC. It yields the protein CATTLRTGPSSYEQYF.

The V call is TRBV7-8, the J call TRBJ2-7; TRBD2 matches at 7 bases. Germline assignment: CDR1 SGHVS and CDR2 FQNEAQ. The length of the CDR3 is 13 residues. With V trimmed by 3 bases and J by 3 bases, 2 bases remained unmatched. The CDR3 coding sequence is TGTGCCAGCAGCTTCCCGGGGGGCTACGAGCAGTACTTC. Protein: CASSFPGGYEQYF. The whole variable domain, filled in from reference TRBV7-8 and TRBJ2-7, reads GAGVSQSPRYKVAKRGQDVALRCDPISGHVSLFWYQQALGQGPEFLTYFQNEAQLDKSGLPSDRFFAERPEGSVSTLKIQRTQQEDSAVYLCASSFPGGYEQYFGPGTRLTVT.

The chain joins TRBV28 to TRBJ2-2; D might be TRBD1 (6 bases). The germline gives CDR1 MDHEN, CDR2 SYDVKM. This CDR3 is built from 14 residues. V lost 2 bases, J lost 4 bases, and 8 bases lay in between. CDR3 in amino acids: CASSLTGPTGELFF. As DNA, the CDR3 is TGTGCCAGCAGTTTAACAGGGCCCACCGGGGAGCTGTTTTTT.

This sequence joins TRBV3-1 (or the pseudogene TRBV3-2) and TRBJ1-2, with 7 bases matching TRBD1. Germline V gives CDR1 LGHDT, CDR2 YNNKEL (reference sequence). The CDR3 spans 17 residues. Germline trimming cut 5 bases from V and 0 bases from J; bases unmatched to any gene: 12. DNA for the CDR3: TGTGCCAGCAGCGAGCTGGGGACAGACACGACTAACTATGGCTACACCTTC. Protein: CASSELGTDTTNYGYTF.

The chain uses TRBV11-3 and TRBJ2-5, with TRBD2 identical over 8 bases. The CDR3 length is 13 residues. Looked up from germline, CDR1 is SGHNT and CDR2 is YENEEA. Trimming took 4 bases from V and 4 from J; bases not matched to a gene: 2. Here the CDR3 reads CASSSGGAETQYF. As DNA, the CDR3 is TGTGCCAGCAGCTCCGGGGGGGCAGAGACCCAGTACTTC.

The chain is built from TRBV6-5 and TRBJ1-1, with D maybe TRBD1 (6 bases). Germline loops: CDR1 MNHEY, CDR2 SVGAGI. V was pared by 3 bases and J by 5 bases, with 10 bases between. The CDR3 runs 13 residues. The CDR3 coding sequence is TGTGCCAGCAGTTATTACAGGGATACTGAAGCTTTCTTT. Residues: CASSYYRDTEAFF.

The chain is built from TRBV10-2 and TRBJ1-4, with 7 bases fitting TRBD1. J was trimmed by 3 bases and V by 6 bases; bases with no gene match: 1. CDR3 size: 13 residues. Germline CDR1 is WSHSY and CDR2 is SAAADI. Here the CDR3 DNA reads TGCGCCAGCAGCAGGGGGTCTAATGAAAAACTGTTTTTT. It is translated as CASSRGSNEKLFF.

This clone occurred a few times. CDR3 protein: CASSPTLGTGKYNSPLHF. The CDR3 DNA sequence: TGTGCCAGCAGTCCCACCCTCGGGACAGGGAAGTATAATTCACCCCTCCACTTT. This sequence joins TRBV28 and TRBJ1-6; TRBD1 agrees at 9 bases. This CDR3 has 18 residues. Per germline, CDR1 MDHEN and CDR2 SYDVKM. With V trimmed by 5 bases and J by 4 bases, 12 bases remained unmatched. The variable domain in full, with the rest retrieved from reference TRBV28 and TRBJ1-6, is DVKVTQSSRYLVKRTGEKVFLECVQDMDHENMFWYRQDPGLGLRLIYFSYDVKMKEKGDIPEGYSVSREKKERFSLILESASTNQTSMYLCASSPTLGTGKYNSPLHFGNGTRLTVT.

This chain uses TRBV5-8 with TRBJ1-1; no definite D call. The V and J ends lost 4 bases and 2 bases respectively, with 15 bases between them. The CDR3 loop spans 15 amino acids. The germline V gene has CDR1 SGHTS and CDR2 YDEGEE. Here the CDR3 DNA reads TGTGCCAGCAGCGCCGATCCGGGATCAAACACTGAAGCTTTCTTT. It is translated as CASSADPGSNTEAFF.

The chain employs TRBV4-3 and TRBJ1-2; the D gene is possibly TRBD1 (6 bases). CDR1 and CDR2 from the germline V gene are LGHNA and YSLEER. The V end was cut by 5 bases, the J end by 3 bases, with 16 bases between. The CDR3 is made up of 15 amino acids. The CDR3 region is CASSFTWTADYGYTF. The CDR3 DNA sequence: TGCGCCAGCAGCTTCACCTGGACAGCAGACTATGGCTACACCTTC.

V is TRBV21-1 and J is TRBJ2-7; the tabulated D call, TRBD1, remains unverified against the DNA. TRBV21-1 is classified as a pseudogene. The CDR3 totals 18 residues. This CDR3 is CASSATGTGGRPQSKQYF. CDR3 bases: TGTGCCAGCAGCGCAACCGGGACAGGGGGGCGGCCGCAGAGTAAGCAGTACTTC.

This chain joins TRBV11-3 and TRBJ2-2; 7 bases match TRBD2. This CDR3 comprises 15 residues. Germline V gives CDR1 SGHNT, CDR2 YENEEA. The junction had 3 bases not matched to a gene; V was cut back by 5 bases and J by 0 bases. The CDR3 protein is CASSGRGANTGELFF. In nucleotides, the CDR3 is TGTGCCAGCAGCGGCCGGGGGGCGAACACCGGGGAGCTGTTTTTT.

CDR3 nucleotides: TGTGCCACCAGGATAGAGGGGGCGCACGAGCAGTACTTC. Its translation: CATRIEGAHEQYF. The rearrangement joins TRBV6-5 to TRBJ2-7; 7 bases align to TRBD1. The CDR3 length is 13 residues. Per the germline V gene, CDR1 is MNHEY and CDR2 is SVGAGI. V shed 10 bases and J 5 bases; nucleotides not matched to a gene: 11.

The J gene is TRBJ2-7, the V gene TRBV11-2; maybe TRBD2 (5 bases). Trimming stripped 4 bases from V and 3 bases from J, with 13 bases between. Germline V gives CDR1 SGHAT, CDR2 FQNNGV. The CDR3 has 14 residues. CDR3: CASSSDTRVYEQYF. The CDR3 nucleotides read TGTGCCAGCAGCTCAGACACTAGGGTCTACGAGCAGTACTTC.

The CDR3 DNA follows: TGTGCCAGCAGTTTCCGGGATGAAGCTTTCTTT. As protein: CASSFRDEAFF. V gene TRBV12-3 or TRBV12-4 combines with J gene TRBJ1-1, with D unclear. The CDR3 spans 11 residues. V lost 3 bases, J lost 7 bases, and 6 bases lay in between.

This chain links TRBV7-7 with TRBJ2-1, with D perhaps matching TRBD1 (6 bases). This CDR3 comprises 17 residues. The germline CDR1 and CDR2 sequences are SSHAT and FNYEAQ (reference sequence). V lost 2 bases and J lost 4, with 18 bases in between. The CDR3 DNA reads TGTGCCAGCAGCTTATTGCCGGCCCGCGACAGGTACAATGAGCAGTTCTTC. As protein: CASSLLPARDRYNEQFF.

The DNA of the CDR3 is TGTGCCAGCAGTGGGGGGACAGGGGGGACCGGGGAGCTGTTTTTT. This sequence encodes CASSGGTGGTGELFF. The genes are TRBV25-1 and TRBJ2-2, with 11 bases aligning to TRBD1. J gave up 5 bases and V 4 bases, and 3 bases lay outside the gene matches. The CDR3 is made up of 15 amino acids. Looked up from germline, CDR1 is MGHDK and CDR2 is SYGVNS.

The chain uses TRBV7-8 and TRBJ1-1; 9 positions match TRBD1. V lost 0 bases, J lost 0 bases, and 5 bases stayed unmatched. The germline gives CDR1 SGHVS, CDR2 FQNEAQ. This CDR3 contains 17 residues. The CDR3 here is CASSLARTGDMNTEAFF. The CDR3 coding sequence is TGTGCCAGCAGCTTAGCGCGGACAGGGGACATGAACACTGAAGCTTTCTTT. The complete variable domain, with remaining parts taken from reference TRBV7-8 and TRBJ1-1, reads GAGVSQSPRYKVAKRGQDVALRCDPISGHVSLFWYQQALGQGPEFLTYFQNEAQLDKSGLPSDRFFAERPEGSVSTLKIQRTQQEDSAVYLCASSLARTGDMNTEAFFGQGTRLTVV.

The chain carries TRBV28 and TRBJ1-5, with D uncertain. From germline, CDR1 is MDHEN and CDR2 SYDVKM. The CDR3 extends over 14 amino acids. V lost 6 bases and J lost 4, with 13 bases in between. The CDR3 protein is CASRQAGSNQPQHF. The CDR3 DNA sequence: TGTGCCAGCAGGCAGGCGGGGTCAAATCAGCCCCAGCATTTT.

V gene TRBV28 combines with J gene TRBJ1-1; TRBD1 matches 7 bases. V lost 2 bases and J lost 3; bases outside the gene matches: 3. Germline CDR1 MDHEN, CDR2 SYDVKM. This CDR3 contains 14 residues. The CDR3 is CASSLGDRDTEAFF. The CDR3 DNA sequence: TGTGCCAGCAGTTTAGGAGACAGGGACACTGAAGCTTTCTTT.

The chain links TRBV2 to TRBJ1-5, with 10 bases aligning to TRBD1. Per germline, CDR1 SNHLY and CDR2 FYNNEI. CDR3 size: 14 residues. V lost 5 bases, J lost 5 bases, and 3 bases stayed unmatched. The chain's CDR3 is CASSYGQGDQPQHF. CDR3 sequence (DNA): TGTGCCAGCAGTTATGGACAGGGGGATCAGCCCCAGCATTTT.

V is TRBV9 and J is TRBJ1-2; D is possibly TRBD1 (6 bases). CDR1 is SGDLS and CDR2 is YYNGEE in the germline V gene. The CDR3 consists of 15 residues. V gave up 0 bases and J gave up 4 bases, with 13 bases separating them. The CDR3 sequence is CASSVGQGYPYGYTF. The CDR3 bases are TGTGCCAGCAGCGTAGGGCAGGGGTACCCCTATGGCTACACCTTC.

This clone has just one count. The CDR3 region has the DNA TGCGCCAGCAGCTGGTCAGGGACAGACACTGAAGCTTTCTTT. Protein product: CASSWSGTDTEAFF. The chain has TRBV5-1 and TRBJ1-1, with 7 bases identical to TRBD1. This CDR3 comprises 14 residues. V shed 3 bases and J 3 bases; nucleotides not matched to a gene: 5. Germline V gives CDR1 SGHRS, CDR2 YFSETQ.

This clone was observed at least ten times. The CDR3 coding sequence is TGTGCCAGAGACAGGGGTTTGGCTGGAAACACCATATATTTT. It yields the protein CARDRGLAGNTIYF. The genes are TRBV2 and TRBJ1-3; 8 bases match TRBD1. V lost 9 bases, J lost 2 bases, and 6 bases stayed unmatched. The CDR3 contains 14 residues. Germline lookup yields CDR1 SNHLY and CDR2 FYNNEI.

The chain joins TRBV27 to TRBJ1-3; TRBD1 might be the D (5 bases). Germline lookup yields CDR1 MNHEY and CDR2 SMNVEV (reference sequence). The CDR3 runs 14 residues. The V end was cut by 3 bases, the J end by 2 bases, with 8 bases between. CDR3 nucleotides: TGTGCCAGCAGTTTGGGGGGGACTGGAAACACCATATATTTT. Amino acids: CASSLGGTGNTIYF.

This rearrangement joins TRBV18 to TRBJ1-3; TRBD1 matches 10 bases. In germline, CDR1 is KGHSH, CDR2 LQKENI. V lost 3 bases and J lost 3; bases outside the gene matches: 8. The CDR3 runs 17 residues. The CDR3 coding sequence is TGTGCCAGCTCACCTATCGCCGGGACAGGGGTTGGAAACACCATATATTTT. Translation: CASSPIAGTGVGNTIYF. The full variable domain, rest sourced from reference TRBV18 and TRBJ1-3, is NAGVMQNPRHLVRRRGQEARLRCSPMKGHSHVYWYRQLPEEGLKFMVYLQKENIIDESGMPKERFSAEFPKEGPSILRIQQVVRGDSAAYFCASSPIAGTGVGNTIYFGEGSWLTVV.

V gene TRBV7-9 combines with J gene TRBJ1-6, with 10 nucleotides matching TRBD1. V dropped 5 bases and J dropped 5; count of bases not matched to a gene: 9. The CDR3 has 17 amino acids. Germline lookup yields CDR1 SEHNR and CDR2 FQNEAQ (reference sequence). CDR3 sequence: CASSDRTGGNDNSPLHF. As DNA, the CDR3 is TGTGCCAGCAGCGACCGGACAGGGGGTAACGATAATTCACCCCTCCACTTT.

The chain is built from TRBV29-1 and TRBJ1-1; 7 positions match TRBD1. There are 13 residues in the CDR3. In germline, CDR1 is SQVTM, CDR2 ANQGSEA. V trimming: 2 bases; J trimming: 7 bases; junction bases outside the gene matches: 7. The CDR3 nucleotides are TGCAGCGTTGAAAGAGGGGGCAACGGTGAAGCTTTCTTT. This gives the protein CSVERGGNGEAFF.

The chain joins TRBV11-2 to TRBJ1-6; D perhaps matches TRBD1 (6 bases). V lost 5 bases to trimming and J lost 2 bases, with 16 bases between them. This CDR3 is 17 amino acids long. Germline V gives CDR1 SGHAT, CDR2 FQNNGV. CDR3 nucleotides: TGTGCCAGCAGCCAAACTACAGGGCGCGCCTATAATTCACCCCTCCACTTT. Translated: CASSQTTGRAYNSPLHF.

This clone was counted only a few times. The gene calls are TRBV7-2 and TRBJ2-3; 9 nucleotides agree with TRBD2. Per germline, CDR1 SGHTA and CDR2 FQGNSA. The trim removed 5 bases at V and 2 bases at J, leaving 14 bases unmatched. The CDR3 length is 18 residues. CDR3 protein: CASSRLDGGGVTTDTQYF. CDR3 in DNA: TGTGCCAGCAGCCGCCTGGATGGCGGGGGGGTAACCACAGATACGCAGTATTTT.